This TCR beta chain was identified in a study of blood T cells in healthy people across ages. The study, taken as a whole, reports: Greater diversity and more naive CD4+ cells were seen in long-lived donors than in aged donors.

Peripheral blood was drawn, around 9.5 milliliters per donor. J was trimmed by 4 bases and V by 8 bases; bases with no gene match: 5. CDR3 length: 14 amino acids. CDR1 MNHEY and CDR2 SMNVEV come from the germline V gene (reference sequence). Of note for this clonotype: The target antigen is unknown.

Using a J-beta primer mix together with a sample-barcoded 5' primer, a second PCR was run for roughly 6 to 11 cycles. TCRdb fed the 5' RACE reads into MiXCR, producing one record per CDR3 protein. There are about 1,800,000 distinct CDR3 sequences in the sample; 28% occur only once, and roughly 8% lies in the top ten. The receptor's source is a woman under 40 in good health. The chain has TRBV27 and TRBJ2-1; 10 nucleotides match TRBD2. Sequenced material: blood. CDR3 protein: CASGAGGPYNEQFF. CDR3 bases: TGTGCCAGCGGAGCGGGGGGGCCGTACAATGAGCAGTTCTTC.